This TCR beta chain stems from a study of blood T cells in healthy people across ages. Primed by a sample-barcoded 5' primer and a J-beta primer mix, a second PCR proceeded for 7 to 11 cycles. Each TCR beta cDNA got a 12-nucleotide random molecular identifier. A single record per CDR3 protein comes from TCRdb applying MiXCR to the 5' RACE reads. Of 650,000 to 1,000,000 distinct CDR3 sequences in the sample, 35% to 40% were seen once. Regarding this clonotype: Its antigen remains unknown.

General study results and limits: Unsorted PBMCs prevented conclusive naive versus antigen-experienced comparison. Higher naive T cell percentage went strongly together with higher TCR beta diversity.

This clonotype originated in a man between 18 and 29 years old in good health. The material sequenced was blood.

The chain's CDR3 is CASSERGPPAAAFF. The DNA for the CDR3 is TGTGCCAGCAGTGAAAGGGGACCGCCAGCGGCGGCTTTCTTT. The chain recombines TRBV25-1 with TRBJ1-1; D is possibly TRBD1 (5 bases). The CDR3 extends over 14 amino acids. Trimming removed 2 bases from V and 11 bases from J, with 18 bases in between. In germline, CDR1 is MGHDK, CDR2 SYGVNS.